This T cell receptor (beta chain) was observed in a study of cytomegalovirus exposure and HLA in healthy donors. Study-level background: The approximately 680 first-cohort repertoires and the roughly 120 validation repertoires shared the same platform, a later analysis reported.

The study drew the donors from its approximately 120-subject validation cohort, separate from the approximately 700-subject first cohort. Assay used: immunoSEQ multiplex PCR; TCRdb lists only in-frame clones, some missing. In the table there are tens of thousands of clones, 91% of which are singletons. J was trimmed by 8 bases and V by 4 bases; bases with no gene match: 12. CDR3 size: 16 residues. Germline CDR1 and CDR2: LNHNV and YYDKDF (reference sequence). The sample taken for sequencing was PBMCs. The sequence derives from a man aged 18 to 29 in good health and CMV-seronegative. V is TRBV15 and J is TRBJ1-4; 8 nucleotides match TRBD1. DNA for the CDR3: TGTGCCACCAGCACCTCGGACAGGGCAATACGGGAAAAACTGTTTTTT. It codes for CATSTSDRAIREKLFF.